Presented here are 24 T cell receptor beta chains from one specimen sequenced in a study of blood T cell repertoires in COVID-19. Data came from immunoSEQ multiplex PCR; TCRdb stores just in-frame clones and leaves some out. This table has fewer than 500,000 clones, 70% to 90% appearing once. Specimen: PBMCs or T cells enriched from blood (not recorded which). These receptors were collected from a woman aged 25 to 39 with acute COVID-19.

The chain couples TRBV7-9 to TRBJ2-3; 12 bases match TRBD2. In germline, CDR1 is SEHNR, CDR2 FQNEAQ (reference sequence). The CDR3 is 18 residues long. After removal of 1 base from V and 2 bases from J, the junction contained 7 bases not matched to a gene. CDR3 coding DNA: TGTGCCAGCAGCTTAGGCCTGGCTAGCGGGGGGGACACAGATACGCAGTATTTT. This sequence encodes CASSLGLASGGDTDTQYF.

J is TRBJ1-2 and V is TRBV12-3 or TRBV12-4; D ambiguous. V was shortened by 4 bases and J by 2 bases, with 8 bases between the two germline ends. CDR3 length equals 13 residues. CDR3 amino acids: CASSSIENYGYTF. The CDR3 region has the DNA TGTGCCAGCAGTTCCATAGAGAACTATGGCTACACCTTC.

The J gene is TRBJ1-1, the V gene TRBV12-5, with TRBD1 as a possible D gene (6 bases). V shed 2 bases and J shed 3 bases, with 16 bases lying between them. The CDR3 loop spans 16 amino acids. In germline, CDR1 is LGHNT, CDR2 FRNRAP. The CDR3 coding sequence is TGTGCTAGTGGTTTGTGGGGCAGGGGTAGGGACACTGAAGCTTTCTTT. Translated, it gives CASGLWGRGRDTEAFF. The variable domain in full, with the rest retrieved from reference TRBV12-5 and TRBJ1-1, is DARVTQTPRHKVTEMGQEVTMRCQPILGHNTVFWYRQTMMQGLELLAYFRNRAPLDDSGMPKDRFSAEMPDATLATLKIQPSEPRDSAVYFCASGLWGRGRDTEAFFGQGTRLTVV.

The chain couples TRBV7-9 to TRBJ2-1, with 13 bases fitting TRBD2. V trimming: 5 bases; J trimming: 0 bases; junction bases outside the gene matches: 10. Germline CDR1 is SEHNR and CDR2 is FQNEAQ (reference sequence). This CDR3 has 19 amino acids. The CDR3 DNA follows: TGTGCCAGCAGCAATGCCGGGACTAGCGGGGTGAGCTCCTACAATGAGCAGTTCTTC. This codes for CASSNAGTSGVSSYNEQFF.

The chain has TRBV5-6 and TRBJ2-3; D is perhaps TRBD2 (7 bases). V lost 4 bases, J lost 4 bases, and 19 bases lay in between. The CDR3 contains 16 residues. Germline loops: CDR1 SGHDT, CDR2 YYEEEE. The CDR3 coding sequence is TGTGCCAGCAGCCAGGCCGCAGGAGGGGGGGCAGATACGCAGTATTTT. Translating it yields CASSQAAGGGADTQYF. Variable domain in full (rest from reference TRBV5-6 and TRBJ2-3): DAGVTQSPTHLIKTRGQQVTLRCSPKSGHDTVSWYQQALGQGPQFIFQYYEEEERQRGNFPDRFSGHQFPNYSSELNVNALLLGDSALYLCASSQAAGGGADTQYFGPGTRLTVL.

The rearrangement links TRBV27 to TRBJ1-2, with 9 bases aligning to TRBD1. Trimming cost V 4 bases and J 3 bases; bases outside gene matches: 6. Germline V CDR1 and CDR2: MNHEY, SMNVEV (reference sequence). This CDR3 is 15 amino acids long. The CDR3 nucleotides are TGTGCCAGCAGTTCCCCTGGACAGGGGCACTATGGCTACACCTTC. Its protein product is CASSSPGQGHYGYTF.

The chain's CDR3 is CASSEGSGGVHEQYF. The DNA for the CDR3 is TGCGCCAGCAGTGAGGGAAGCGGGGGGGTGCACGAGCAGTACTTC. The chain uses TRBV10-1 and TRBJ2-7, with 10 bases aligning to TRBD2. This CDR3 spans 15 amino acids. The junction had 6 bases not matched to a gene; V was cut back by 2 bases and J by 5 bases. Germline V gene data show CDR1 as WNHNN and CDR2 as SYGVQD (reference sequence).

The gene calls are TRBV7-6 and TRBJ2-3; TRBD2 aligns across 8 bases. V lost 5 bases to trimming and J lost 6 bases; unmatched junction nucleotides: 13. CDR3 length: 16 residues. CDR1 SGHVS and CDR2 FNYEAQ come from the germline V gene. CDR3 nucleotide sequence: TGTGCCAGCAGCCTCGGGGGGGCCTTGTCATCGGATACGCAGTATTTT. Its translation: CASSLGGALSSDTQYF.

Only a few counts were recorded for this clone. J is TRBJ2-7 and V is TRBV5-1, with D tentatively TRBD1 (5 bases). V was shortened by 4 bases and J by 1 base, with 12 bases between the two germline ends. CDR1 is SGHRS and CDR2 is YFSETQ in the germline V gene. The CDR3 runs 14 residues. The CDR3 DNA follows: TGCGCCAGCAGCGCGACGGCAGGGTCCTACGAGCAGTACTTC. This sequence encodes CASSATAGSYEQYF.

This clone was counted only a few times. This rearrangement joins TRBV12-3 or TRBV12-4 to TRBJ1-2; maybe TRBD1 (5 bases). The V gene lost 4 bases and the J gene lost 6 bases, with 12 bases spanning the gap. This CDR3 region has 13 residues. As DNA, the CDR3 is TGTGCCAGCAGTTCAGGGATCGGAGATGGCTACACCTTC. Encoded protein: CASSSGIGDGYTF.

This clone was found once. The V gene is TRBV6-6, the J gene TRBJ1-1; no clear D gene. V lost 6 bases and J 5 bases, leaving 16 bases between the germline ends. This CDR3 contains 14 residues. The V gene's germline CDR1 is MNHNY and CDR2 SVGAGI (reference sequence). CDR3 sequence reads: CASSHERYETEAFF. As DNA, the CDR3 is TGTGCCAGCAGCCATGAACGTTATGAGACTGAAGCTTTCTTT.

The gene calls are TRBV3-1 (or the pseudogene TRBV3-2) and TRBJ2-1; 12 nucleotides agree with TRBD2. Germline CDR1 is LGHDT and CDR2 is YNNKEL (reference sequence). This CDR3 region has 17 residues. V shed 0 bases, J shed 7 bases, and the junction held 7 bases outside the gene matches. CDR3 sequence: CASSQDLLAGGGNEQFF. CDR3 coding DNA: TGTGCCAGCAGCCAAGATCTGCTAGCGGGGGGGGGAAATGAGCAGTTCTTC.

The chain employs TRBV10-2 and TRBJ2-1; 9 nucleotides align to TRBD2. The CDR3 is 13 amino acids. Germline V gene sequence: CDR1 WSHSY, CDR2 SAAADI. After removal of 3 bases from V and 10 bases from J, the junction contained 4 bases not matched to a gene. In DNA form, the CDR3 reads TGCGCCAGCAGTGATTCGAGCGGGGGGGAGCAGTTCTTC. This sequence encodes CASSDSSGGEQFF.

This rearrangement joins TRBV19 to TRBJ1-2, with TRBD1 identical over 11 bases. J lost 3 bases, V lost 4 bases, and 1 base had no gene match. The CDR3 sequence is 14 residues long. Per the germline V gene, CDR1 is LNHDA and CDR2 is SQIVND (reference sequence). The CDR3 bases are TGTGCCAGTAGTACGGACAGGGGGCACTATGGCTACACCTTC. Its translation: CASSTDRGHYGYTF. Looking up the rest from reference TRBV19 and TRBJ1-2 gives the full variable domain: DGGITQSPKYLFRKEGQNVTLSCEQNLNHDAMYWYRQDPGQGLRLIYYSQIVNDFQKGDIAEGYSVSREKKESFPLTVTSAQKNPTAFYLCASSTDRGHYGYTFGSGTRLTVV.

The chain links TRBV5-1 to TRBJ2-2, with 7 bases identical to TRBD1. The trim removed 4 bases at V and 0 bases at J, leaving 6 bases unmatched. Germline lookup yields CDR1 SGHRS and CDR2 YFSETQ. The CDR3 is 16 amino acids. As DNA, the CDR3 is TGCGCCAGCAGCCGAACCGGGACAGCGAACACCGGGGAGCTGTTTTTT. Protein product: CASSRTGTANTGELFF.

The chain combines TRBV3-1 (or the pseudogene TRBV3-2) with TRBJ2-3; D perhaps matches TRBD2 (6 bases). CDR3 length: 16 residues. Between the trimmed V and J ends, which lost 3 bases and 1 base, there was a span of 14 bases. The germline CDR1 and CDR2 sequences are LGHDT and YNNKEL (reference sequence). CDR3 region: CASSQGYPGGTDTQYF. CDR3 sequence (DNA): TGTGCCAGCAGCCAGGGTTATCCGGGAGGCACAGATACGCAGTATTTT.

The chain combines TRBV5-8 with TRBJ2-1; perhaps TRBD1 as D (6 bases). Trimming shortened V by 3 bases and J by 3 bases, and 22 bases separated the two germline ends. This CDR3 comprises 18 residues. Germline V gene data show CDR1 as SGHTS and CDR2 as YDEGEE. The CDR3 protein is CASSSAKVTGTYYNEQFF. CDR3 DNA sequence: TGTGCCAGCAGCTCAGCAAAAGTTACAGGGACCTACTACAATGAGCAGTTCTTC.

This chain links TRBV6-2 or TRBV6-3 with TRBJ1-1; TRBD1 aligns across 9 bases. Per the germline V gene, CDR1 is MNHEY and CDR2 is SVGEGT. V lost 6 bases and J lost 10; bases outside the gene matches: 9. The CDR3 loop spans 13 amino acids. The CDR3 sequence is CASSQYGDRVAFF. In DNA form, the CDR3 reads TGTGCCAGCAGCCAATATGGGGACAGGGTAGCTTTCTTT.

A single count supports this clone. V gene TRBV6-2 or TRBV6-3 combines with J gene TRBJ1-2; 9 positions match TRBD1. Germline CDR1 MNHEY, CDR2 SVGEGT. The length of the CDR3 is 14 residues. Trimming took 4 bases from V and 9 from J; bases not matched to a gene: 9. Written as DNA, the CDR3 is TGTGCCAGCAGTTCCTCCGGGACAGGGACAAGCTACACCTTC. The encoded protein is CASSSSGTGTSYTF.

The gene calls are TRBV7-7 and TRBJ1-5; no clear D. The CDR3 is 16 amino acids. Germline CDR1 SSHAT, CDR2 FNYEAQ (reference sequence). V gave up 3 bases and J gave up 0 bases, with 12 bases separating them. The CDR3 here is CASSFRCRYSNQPQHF. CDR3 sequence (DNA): TGTGCCAGCAGCTTTAGGTGCAGGTATAGCAATCAGCCCCAGCATTTT.

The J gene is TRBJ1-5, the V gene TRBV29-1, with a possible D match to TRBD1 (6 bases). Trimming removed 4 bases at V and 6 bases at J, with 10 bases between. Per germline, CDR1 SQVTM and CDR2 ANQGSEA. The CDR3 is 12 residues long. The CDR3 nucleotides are TGCAGCGTTGGGGGGGGCGGTCAGCCCCAGCATTTT. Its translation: CSVGGGGQPQHF.

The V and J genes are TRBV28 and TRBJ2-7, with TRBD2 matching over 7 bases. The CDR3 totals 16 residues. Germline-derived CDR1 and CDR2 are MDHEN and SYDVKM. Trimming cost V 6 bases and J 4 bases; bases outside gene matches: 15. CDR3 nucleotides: TGTGCCAGCAGACCCGGGACTATCGTCAGGAGGTACGAGCAGTACTTC. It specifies CASRPGTIVRRYEQYF.

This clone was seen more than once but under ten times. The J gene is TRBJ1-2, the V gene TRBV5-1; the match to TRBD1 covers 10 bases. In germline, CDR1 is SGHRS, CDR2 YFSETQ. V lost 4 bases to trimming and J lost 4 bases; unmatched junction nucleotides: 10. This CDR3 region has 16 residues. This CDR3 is CASSQSGTGEPYGYTF. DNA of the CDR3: TGCGCCAGCAGCCAATCCGGGACAGGGGAACCCTATGGCTACACCTTC.

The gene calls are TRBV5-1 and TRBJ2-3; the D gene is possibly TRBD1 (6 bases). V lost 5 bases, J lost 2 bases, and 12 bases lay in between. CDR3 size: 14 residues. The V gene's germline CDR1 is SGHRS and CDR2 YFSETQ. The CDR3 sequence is CASSKGGVTDTQYF. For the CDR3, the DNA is TGCGCCAGCAGTAAAGGGGGTGTCACAGATACGCAGTATTTT. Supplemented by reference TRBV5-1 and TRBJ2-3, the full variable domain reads KAGVTQTPRYLIKTRGQQVTLSCSPISGHRSVSWYQQTPGQGLQFLFEYFSETQRNKGNFPGRFSGRQFSNSRSEMNVSTLELGDSALYLCASSKGGVTDTQYFGPGTRLTVL.